The entry that follows covers one TCR beta chain sequence. Its antigen remains unidentified. Per-base quality was not reported, and no clone a single base away is much larger than it. The germline V gene yields MGHRA for CDR1 and YSYEKL for CDR2. Trimming at the junction amounts to 1 base on V and 7 bases on J, and the germline ends lie 13 bases apart. Including cysteine and phenylalanine, the CDR3 has 14 amino acids. Only the CDR3 DNA is retained, 42 bases long and in frame from the first base. The donors were included in the validation cohort of over a hundred subjects, a group kept apart from the roughly 680-subject first cohort. Libraries were constructed by the immunoSEQ multiplex PCR assay. Per the authors' processing: A statistical classification framework was built for diagnosing cytomegalovirus status from the catalog of TCR beta chain sequences. In its TCRdb copy, this immuneACCESS table keeps in-frame sequences only and misses some clones. Where compared with another copy, unresolved V genes explain less than half of these, and the others have no known cause. That table furnishes V, J and clone size, whereas the DNA furnished D and trimming. The sample yields 150,000 to 250,000 clones; 80% to 85% were counted once. Around 1.2% of the sample is in the top ten clones.

The entry originates in a study of cytomegalovirus exposure and HLA in healthy donors (dated by TCRdb to between 2016 and 2019). Concerning the study at large: According to a later analysis, the 120 or so validation repertoires were produced on the same platform as the 666 repertoires of the first cohort. The aim of the study was to test whether cataloging public T cell receptors could identify signatures of past pathogen exposure. In addition to the first cohort of hundreds of subjects, a separate validation cohort of approximately 120 different subjects was used. To predict cytomegalovirus infection status, the study brought together high-throughput TCR immunosequencing, statistical association of individual TCRs with disease status, and machine learning.

The investigation overall reported the following: The study listed 150 to 200 TCR beta chains as associated with cytomegalovirus. The authors suggested that the approach could potentially be generalized to other disease states and immunological phenotypes. Across donors, most TCR sequences were observed very rarely, whereas some public TCRs were present in many individuals. A later analysis lacked HLA typing for the validation cohort, so it scored co-occurrence in that cohort across all 110 or so repertoires. A few of the identified cytomegalovirus-associated TCR beta chains were confirmed in vitro to be specific for cytomegalovirus antigens. A later analysis found that TCRs clustered in the first cohort also tended to co-occur in the roughly 110 validation repertoires, with 90% to 95% of cluster scores above 0. Cytomegalovirus status was reported to be diagnosed by the classifier with high specificity and sensitivity in both the original and validation cohorts.

Sequenced: PBMCs. This clonotype originated in a woman aged 25-40 years in good health and CMV-seronegative. The sequence is built from TRBV4-1 and TRBJ1-1; too little of a D gene remains to name it. The DNA sequence follows: TGCGCCAGCAGCCAAGCCGGGGAATGGGGTGAAGCTTTCTTT. This codes for CASSQAGEWGEAFF.